This is a list of T cell receptor beta chains from one sample in a study of shared T cell receptors in the human thymus. Measured with immunoSEQ multiplex PCR; TCRdb has only the in-frame clones, and not every one. This table holds approximately 580,000 clones, approximately 78% found once. A further study also used this sample, focusing on human thymus T cells.

The sample comprised thymocytes. The receptors come from a boy younger than two with a congenital heart defect. Both conserved end residues are part of each CDR3. A D gene is named only where the DNA matches it firmly. Clone size appears in some rows only: once, few, many, or a class for an expanded clone.

j_call clone_size d_call v_call cdr3_nt cdr3_aa
TRBJ1-2 once TRBD1 TRBV7-9 TGTGCCAGCAGCTTAGGAGGACAGGGCTACTATGGCTACACCTTC CASSLGGQGYYGYTF
TRBJ1-4 . . TRBV11-3 TGTGCCAGCAGCTTAGATCGGGTGACAGCAACTAATGAAAAACTGTTTTTT CASSLDRVTATNEKLFF
TRBJ2-3 few . TRBV11-1 TGTGCCAGCAGCTTAACAGATTCTAGCACAGATACGCAGTATTTT CASSLTDSSTDTQYF
TRBJ2-7 . TRBD1 TRBV19 TGTGCCAGTAGCCCGGGGACAGGGACACCCCACGAGCAGTACTTC CASSPGTGTPHEQYF
TRBJ1-3 . TRBD1 TRBV18 TGTGCCAGCTCACCAACCACGGACAGGGGAAACACCATATATTTT CASSPTTDRGNTIYF
TRBJ1-3 . TRBD1 TRBV7-2 TGTGCCAGCAGCTCCCATCCACAGGGGGCGGGAAACACCATATATTTT CASSSHPQGAGNTIYF
TRBJ2-5 few TRBD2 TRBV5-1 TGCGCCAGCAGCTCCGACGGGGGGGCCCCCCAAGAGACCCAGTACTTC CASSSDGGAPQETQYF
TRBJ2-7 once TRBD2 TRBV28 TGTGCCAGCAGTCCCGGCAAGGCTAGCGGGAGTTCTTACGAGCAGTACTTC CASSPGKASGSSYEQYF
TRBJ2-1 . . TRBV7-2 TGTGCCAGCAGCTTAGCAGGGCAGGGGAAGGTTATATTCAATGAGCAGTTCTTC CASSLAGQGKVIFNEQFF
TRBJ2-3 few TRBD2 TRBV7-9 TGTGCCAGCAGCTTATATAAGTCCGGACTTGCGGGAGAAACAGATACGCAGTATTTT CASSLYKSGLAGETDTQYF
TRBJ1-4 . . TRBV29-1 TGCAGCGTTCCCGGGGAGGGTGAAAAACTGTTTTTT CSVPGEGEKLFF
TRBJ1-2 . . TRBV5-4 TGTGCCAGCAGCCGACGGAGGAACTATGGCTACACCTTC CASSRRRNYGYTF
TRBJ1-3 few TRBD1 TRBV5-8 TGTGCCAGCAGCTGCCGGGACAGGGACTCTGGAAACACCATATATTTT CASSCRDRDSGNTIYF
TRBJ2-7 . . TRBV15 TGTGCCACCAGCGACCTGAACCTAGCGCCTCGATCCTACGAGCAGTACTTC CATSDLNLAPRSYEQYF
TRBJ2-7 . TRBD1 TRBV5-4 TGTGCCAGCAGCTTGAAGGGGGGACAGGGGATCTACGAGCAGTACTTC CASSLKGGQGIYEQYF
TRBJ1-3 . . TRBV5-1 TGCGCCAGCAGCCGTAGGTCCCTCGGGGAGTACTCTGGAAACACCATATATTTT CASSRRSLGEYSGNTIYF
TRBJ2-4 . . TRBV19 TGTGCCAGTAACGAGGGCGGATTAGCCAAAAACATTCAGTACTTC CASNEGGLAKNIQYF
TRBJ2-1 . TRBD2 TRBV28 TGTGCCAGCAGCCAAGACAGGGGGAGGACTAGCGGGAGATCAAGTGAGCAGTTCTTC CASSQDRGRTSGRSSEQFF
TRBJ2-5 once TRBD1 TRBV7-8 TGTGCCAGCAGCTCAGACTGGGACAGCAGGGGGACCCAGTACTTC CASSSDWDSRGTQYF
TRBJ2-7 once . TRBV6-5 TGTGCCAGCAGCGGAAACAGGTCTCCGACCTACGAGCAGTACTTC CASSGNRSPTYEQYF
TRBJ2-2 once TRBD2 TRBV6-1 TGTGCCAGCAGAGCGGGGGGGCCCGGGGAGCTGTTTTTT CASRAGGPGELFF
TRBJ1-1 few . TRBV6-5 TGTGCCAGCAGCTCTCGGTCAAGGGGAACTGAAGCTTTCTTT CASSSRSRGTEAFF
TRBJ1-2 once TRBD1 TRBV6-5 TGTGCCAGCAGTGCACCGACAGGGAGCGGCTACACCTTC CASSAPTGSGYTF
TRBJ2-5 once . TRBV28 TGTGCCAGCAGTCGGGACTCCCGAGTGTCGGAGACCCAGTACTTC CASSRDSRVSETQYF
TRBJ1-4 few . TRBV10-2 TGCGCCAGCAGTGATTACAGCAAAAATGAAAAACTGTTTTTT CASSDYSKNEKLFF
TRBJ1-1 . . TRBV7-9 TGTGCCAGCAGCTCGAGGACAGTGAACACTGAAGCTTTCTTT CASSSRTVNTEAFF
TRBJ2-5 . . TRBV25-1 TGTGCCAGCAGTGGGCGGGGTTTGGAGACCCAGTACTTC CASSGRGLETQYF
TRBJ2-1 few TRBD1 TRBV2 TGTGCCAGCAGCCCGGGACAGATTTACAATGAGCAGTTCTTC CASSPGQIYNEQFF
TRBJ2-7 . TRBD2 TRBV25-1 TGTGCCAGCACTAGCGGGAATCGGATCCACCCGCAGTACTTC CASTSGNRIHPQYF
TRBJ1-2 once TRBD1 TRBV7-6 TGTGCCAGCAGCAGGGGGCAGGGTCGGAAGAGAGGCTACACCTTC CASSRGQGRKRGYTF
TRBJ2-6 few . TRBV9 TGTGCCAGCAGCGTAGGTCCCGGCTCTGGGGCCAACGTCCTGACTTTC CASSVGPGSGANVLTF
TRBJ2-7 . TRBD1 TRBV11-2 TGTGCCAGCAGCCCTGACAGGGAAAGCTCCTACGAGCAGTACTTC CASSPDRESSYEQYF
TRBJ1-1 . . TRBV5-4 TGTGCCAGCAGCTTGGCCGTCAGGGATGAAGCTTTCTTT CASSLAVRDEAFF
TRBJ2-7 . . TRBV10-1 TGCGCCAGCAGCAACAGGGTAAAAGGCGAGCAGTACTTC CASSNRVKGEQYF
TRBJ2-1 . . TRBV30 TGTGCCTGGAGTGCCGTCCTTTACAATGAGCAGTTCTTC CAWSAVLYNEQFF
TRBJ2-2 . . TRBV5-6 TGTGCCAGCAGCTTGGTTCCGGACACCGGGGAGCTGTTTTTT CASSLVPDTGELFF
TRBJ2-7 once . TRBV6-5 TGTGCCAGCAGATTCAAAGGCAGGACCTACGAGCAGTACTTC CASRFKGRTYEQYF
TRBJ2-7 once TRBD2 TRBV5-1 TGCGCCAGCAGCTTGGATTGGACTAGCGGGAGGTCTTATGAGCAGTACTTC CASSLDWTSGRSYEQYF
TRBJ2-6 few TRBD2 TRBV30 TGTGCCGGGTTTCGTGCGGGGGCTGGGGCCAACGTCCTGACTTTC CAGFRAGAGANVLTF
TRBJ2-7 . . TRBV6-5 TGTGCCAGCAGTTACAGCTTGCTCTACGAGCAGTACTTC CASSYSLLYEQYF
TRBJ2-1 . . TRBV5-1 TGCGCCAGCAGCTTCCCGGCCGGGAGTGGGGATTGCACACGCGATGAGCAGTTCTTC CASSFPAGSGDCTRDEQFF
TRBJ2-4 . TRBD1 TRBV30 TGTGCCTGGAGTGTACCCCGACAGGGGGCTGGGATAGCCAAAAACATTCAGTACTTC CAWSVPRQGAGIAKNIQYF
TRBJ2-3 . . TRBV7-9 TGTGCCAGCAGCTTTGTACGGGAGTCAGATACGCAGTATTTT CASSFVRESDTQYF
TRBJ2-3 . TRBD1 TRBV10-3 TGTGCCATCTGCCCCAAGGGGGCTAGCACAGATACGCAGTATTTT CAICPKGASTDTQYF
TRBJ2-7 . . TRBV5-6 TGTGCCAGCAGCTTGGGGTCTAGCCCAATCTACGAGCAGTACTTC CASSLGSSPIYEQYF
TRBJ2-2 . . TRBV30 TGTGCCTGGAGACAGCGGGCCGGAGAGGGCGGGGAGCTGTTTTTT CAWRQRAGEGGELFF
TRBJ2-7 . TRBD1 TRBV28 TGTGCCAGCAGTTTCCCCGGACAGGGGGCCTCCTACGAGCAGTACTTC CASSFPGQGASYEQYF
TRBJ2-1 . TRBD2 TRBV7-7 TGTGCTAGCAGCTTAGGTACCGGGACTACCGTCAATGAGCAGTTCTTC CASSLGTGTTVNEQFF
TRBJ1-1 . . TRBV27 TGTGCCAGCAGTCCCCCAGGCAGGGGCGCTGAAGCTTTCTTT CASSPPGRGAEAFF
TRBJ2-7 . TRBD1 TRBV28 TGTGCCAGCAGTTCCCCGGGACAGCTGTACGAGCAGTACTTC CASSSPGQLYEQYF
TRBJ2-1 few TRBD2 TRBV25-1 TGTGCCAGCAGTGAAAATCGCAGAGCGGGAGCGGGCAATGAGCAGTTCTTC CASSENRRAGAGNEQFF
TRBJ1-1 . TRBD1 TRBV28 TGTGCCAGCAGTCCCAGGGGGCGGAACACTGAAGCTTTCTTT CASSPRGRNTEAFF
TRBJ2-2 once . TRBV28 TGTGCCAGCAGTTTAGGCGGGAACGCCGGGGAGCTGTTTTTT CASSLGGNAGELFF